This T cell receptor (beta chain) stems from a study of Graves' ophthalmopathy and Graves' hyperthyroidism. Study-level points and caveats: Clonotypes were expanded in thyroid at above 0.001 frequency, and most also appeared in blood.

Amplification targeted the TCR beta CDR3 regions, with RNA transcripts as the source material. Scientists carried out first-round RT-PCR using HTBI primers and then a second-round multiplex PCR. TCRdb called the multiplex PCR reads again in MiXCR, with one record for every CDR3 protein. The sample lists roughly 400,000 distinct CDR3 sequences, about a sixth occurring once. This clonotype was counted ten times or more. Its antigen is as yet unknown. The CDR3 consists of 14 residues. From germline, CDR1 is MNHEY and CDR2 SMNVEV (reference sequence). Trimming removed 5 bases at V and 1 base at J, with 11 bases between. Patients were diagnosed from clinical symptoms, serum thyroxine, TRAb, thyroid ultrasound and orbital computed tomography.

This chain connects TRBV27 to TRBJ1-1, with TRBD1 as a possible D gene (5 bases). The clonotype was recovered from a woman under 30 with Graves' ophthalmopathy. Sequenced sample: peripheral blood. CDR3 sequence: CASSPGGSNTEAFF. Written as DNA, the CDR3 is TGTGCCAGCAGTCCCGGGGGATCGAACACTGAAGCTTTCTTT.